Below are 10 T cell receptor beta chains sequenced from a single sample in a study of blood T cell repertoires in COVID-19. This table comes from immunoSEQ multiplex PCR, and its TCRdb copy is limited to in-frame clones, with some not included. The sample carries about 28,000 clones, 85% to 90% recorded once. The sequenced material came from peripheral blood. All receptors derive from a human donor with acute or convalescent COVID-19. The donor label of this sample is uncertain.

The chain joins TRBV19 to TRBJ2-7, with D perhaps matching TRBD2 (5 bases). The CDR3 contains 15 residues. V dropped 3 bases and J dropped 3 bases, with 15 bases sitting between them. The germline CDR1 and CDR2 sequences are LNHDA and SQIVND (reference sequence). CDR3 in DNA: TGTGCCAGTAGTATGGGTTTGGGCCGGGACTACGAGCAGTACTTC. This translates into CASSMGLGRDYEQYF.

The J gene is TRBJ2-1, the V gene TRBV19, with 7 nucleotides matching TRBD2. Looked up from germline, CDR1 is LNHDA and CDR2 is SQIVND (reference sequence). The CDR3 runs to 16 residues. V lost 6 bases, J lost 1 base, and 9 bases stayed unmatched. CDR3 coding DNA: TGTGCCAGTAGAGACCAACCAGCGGGATCCTACAATGAGCAGTTCTTC. Encoded protein: CASRDQPAGSYNEQFF. Drawing the rest from reference TRBV19 and TRBJ2-1, the complete variable domain is DGGITQSPKYLFRKEGQNVTLSCEQNLNHDAMYWYRQDPGQGLRLIYYSQIVNDFQKGDIAEGYSVSREKKESFPLTVTSAQKNPTAFYLCASRDQPAGSYNEQFFGPGTRLTVL.

The J gene is TRBJ1-4, the V gene TRBV5-1; the D is unclear. In germline, CDR1 is SGHRS, CDR2 YFSETQ. The V gene lost 4 bases and the J gene lost 3 bases, with 13 bases spanning the gap. The CDR3 has 15 amino acids. DNA of the CDR3: TGCGCCAGCAGCCCCGCGAGAAGATCTAATGAAAAACTGTTTTTT. Protein product: CASSPARRSNEKLFF.

The chain is built from TRBV4-1 and TRBJ1-4; D gene uncertain. CDR1 is MGHRA, CDR2 YSYEKL, per germline. The length of the CDR3 is 17 residues. Trimming pared 1 base from V and 8 bases from J, leaving 20 bases between. CDR3 nucleotides: TGCGCCAGCAGCCAAGGCGGGAGGGCCAAGGTAGAAGAAAAACTGTTTTTT. Translation: CASSQGGRAKVEEKLFF.

The chain has TRBV3-1 (or the pseudogene TRBV3-2) and TRBJ1-1, with a weak D call TRBD1 (5 bases). The CDR3 has 15 amino acids. Germline V gene data show CDR1 as LGHDT and CDR2 as YNNKEL (reference sequence). The V end lost 1 base, the J end lost 4 bases, and 13 bases lay between the germline ends. The CDR3: CASSQAGGLGTEAFF. The CDR3 nucleotides are TGTGCCAGCAGCCAAGCGGGGGGATTGGGCACTGAAGCTTTCTTT.

The chain couples TRBV6-1 to TRBJ1-5; 9 nucleotides align to TRBD1. CDR1 is MNHNS and CDR2 is SASEGT in the germline V gene. The CDR3 spans 14 residues. The V segment lost 3 bases and the J segment 4 bases; nucleotides outside the gene matches: 1. The CDR3 loop is CASSEGQGNQPQHF. CDR3 coding DNA: TGTGCCAGCAGTGAGGGACAGGGAAATCAGCCCCAGCATTTT.

A single count supports this clone. The rearrangement joins TRBV9 to TRBJ1-5; tentatively, D is TRBD1 (6 bases). The V gene lost 4 bases and the J gene lost 6 bases, with 14 bases spanning the gap. Germline V gene data show CDR1 as SGDLS and CDR2 as YYNGEE. CDR3 length equals 14 residues. The CDR3, as DNA: TGTGCCAGCAGCCAAGGCGGGGGCAGTCAGCCCCAGCATTTT. Its protein is CASSQGGGSQPQHF.

This clone was seen once. The V and J genes are TRBV4-2 and TRBJ1-2; no definite D call. The CDR3 has 14 residues. Germline-derived CDR1 and CDR2 are LGHNA and YNFKEQ. Trimming stripped 0 bases from V and 2 bases from J, with 7 bases between. The CDR3 nucleotides read TGTGCCAGCAGCCAAGATACCGAGAACTATGGCTACACCTTC. Translating it yields CASSQDTENYGYTF.

This clone was picked up one time. The V and J genes are TRBV18 and TRBJ2-3; D perhaps matches TRBD2 (5 bases). There are 14 residues in the CDR3. Germline CDR1 is KGHSH and CDR2 is LQKENI. Trimming took off 5 bases at V and 1 base at J, with 10 bases between the two ends. Here the CDR3 reads CASSEGPGTDTQYF. The CDR3 nucleotides read TGTGCCAGCTCAGAGGGTCCAGGCACAGATACGCAGTATTTT.

The V call is TRBV28, the J call TRBJ1-2, with 7 bases fitting TRBD1. This CDR3 comprises 16 residues. Looked up from germline, CDR1 is MDHEN and CDR2 is SYDVKM. Germline trimming cut 7 bases from V and 4 bases from J; bases unmatched to any gene: 15. The CDR3 protein is CASNTGEPQYLYGYTF. As DNA, the CDR3 is TGTGCCAGCAATACAGGGGAACCCCAGTACCTCTATGGCTACACCTTC.